The rows below give T cell receptor beta chains drawn from one sample of a study of glioma-infiltrating T cells after dendritic cell vaccination. TCRdb keeps only in-frame clones here, not all; method: immunoSEQ multiplex PCR. The sample shows around 100,000 clones, around 81% of them seen only once. The sample was blood, taken before dendritic cell vaccination. Receptors were obtained from a human donor with glioblastoma. CDR3s include the opening cysteine and the closing phenylalanine or tryptophan. The order of the fields is clone size, J gene, V gene, D gene, CDR3 DNA, CDR3 protein. A D gene is named only where the DNA matches it firmly. Rows give clone size only sometimes, using once, few, many, or a class for an expanded clone.

few,TRBJ2-5,TRBV5-1,TRBD2,TGCGCCAGCAGCTTGGCCCTAAGCGGGGGGGCCGAGGTAGTATGGGAGACCCAGTACTTC,CASSLALSGGAEVVWETQYF
.,TRBJ1-6,TRBV7-2,.,TGTGCCAGCAGCTCACTGCGTAATTCACCCCTCCACTTT,CASSSLRNSPLHF
once,TRBJ1-5,TRBV4-2,.,TGTGCCAGCAGCCAAGATACGGGGGACCAGCCCCAGCATTTT,CASSQDTGDQPQHF
.,TRBJ1-2,TRBV5-1,TRBD1,TGCGCCAGCAGCGGGTCCCGGGACAGGGACCATGGCTACACCTTC,CASSGSRDRDHGYTF
medium-sized,TRBJ2-1,TRBV6-1,TRBD2,TGTGCCAGCACACGGGGGGGATACAATGAGCAGTTCTTC,CASTRGGYNEQFF
.,TRBJ2-7,TRBV5-1,TRBD2,TGCGCCAGCAGCCGAGCGACTAGCGGGGGTTCTATATCCTACGAGCAGTACTTC,CASSRATSGGSISYEQYF
.,TRBJ1-5,TRBV4-1,.,TGCGCCAGCAGCCAAATTTTTACGAGGAGAGACAATCAGCCCCAGCATTTT,CASSQIFTRRDNQPQHF
once,TRBJ1-1,TRBV20-1,.,TGCAGTGTTAGAGGGCCTACTGAAGCTTTCTTT,CSVRGPTEAFF
.,TRBJ2-4,TRBV5-6,TRBD1,TGTGCCAGCAGCTGGGGGACAGGGTTGGAAAACATTCAGTACTTC,CASSWGTGLENIQYF
.,TRBJ2-7,TRBV5-5,.,TGTGCCAGCAGCCTTAACTCCTACGAGCAGTACTTC,CASSLNSYEQYF
.,TRBJ1-6,TRBV28,.,TGTGCCAGCAGTTTTTCCGGGACTTTCGAGTCACCCCTCCACTTT,CASSFSGTFESPLHF
.,TRBJ1-1,TRBV4-3,.,TGCGCCAGCAGCCAAGGGGGGGAGAACACTGAAGCTTTCTTT,CASSQGGENTEAFF
.,TRBJ1-4,TRBV6-5,.,TGTGCCAGCAGCCCGGCGGGTGGTGAAAATGAAAAACTGTTTTTT,CASSPAGGENEKLFF
few,TRBJ2-3,TRBV7-6,TRBD1,TGTGCCAGCAGCTTATACCCGGGACAGGGTTTTTCAAGCGGCACAGATACGCAGTATTTT,CASSLYPGQGFSSGTDTQYF
few,TRBJ1-4,TRBV6-6,TRBD1,TGTGCCAGCAGTTCCCACGGGACAGGGACTGAAAAACTGTTTTTT,CASSSHGTGTEKLFF
.,TRBJ1-2,TRBV6-4,TRBD1,TGTGCCAGCAGTGACTCTTACAGGGGACGAGCTAACTATGGCTACACCTTC,CASSDSYRGRANYGYTF
.,TRBJ2-3,TRBV5-4,TRBD2,TGTGCCAGCAGCTTGGGTGGGGGAGGGGCGATTCTGACAGATACGCAGTATTTT,CASSLGGGGAILTDTQYF
.,TRBJ2-1,TRBV10-1,TRBD1,TGCGCCAGCAGTGGGGGACAGGGCCTATACAATGAGCAGTTCTTC,CASSGGQGLYNEQFF
.,TRBJ2-3,TRBV5-1,.,TGCGCCAGCAGCTTACAGGGTACCGGGAGCACAGATACGCAGTATTTT,CASSLQGTGSTDTQYF
.,TRBJ2-7,TRBV5-1,TRBD1,TGCGCCAGCAGCGGGGACAGGGGGAGCGACGAGCAGTACTTC,CASSGDRGSDEQYF
.,TRBJ2-7,TRBV11-2,TRBD2,TGTGCCAGCAGCGGTAGCGGGGGGGAAACCTACGAGCAGTACTTC,CASSGSGGETYEQYF
.,TRBJ1-2,TRBV11-1,.,TGTGCCAGCAGCAGCAGGAATTGGCGCGGCTACACCTTC,CASSSRNWRGYTF
.,TRBJ2-5,TRBV9,.,TGTGCCAGCAGCGTAGCTACGGGAAGAGAGGCCCAGTACTTC,CASSVATGREAQYF
.,TRBJ2-5,TRBV27,.,TGTGCCAGCAGTTTTGGGGTAGCGGAGACCCAGTACTTC,CASSFGVAETQYF
.,TRBJ2-7,TRBV6-1,TRBD1,TGTGCCAGCAGTGAAGGACAGGGGGGCCCCTACGAGCAGTACTTC,CASSEGQGGPYEQYF
.,TRBJ1-2,TRBV4-1,TRBD1,TGCGCCAGCAGCCAAGCTTGGGTCAGGGGGAACTATGGCTACACCTTC,CASSQAWVRGNYGYTF
few,TRBJ2-7,TRBV6-5,.,TGTGCCAGCAGCCGTACCGCGGGGCCTACCTACGAGCAGTACTTC,CASSRTAGPTYEQYF
.,TRBJ2-1,TRBV5-1,TRBD2,TGCGCCAGCAGCTTTAAGCGGGGGGGCGCTGAGCAGTTCTTC,CASSFKRGGAEQFF
.,TRBJ1-5,TRBV9,.,TGTGCCAGCAGCGCGGAGGACGGGGGTCTCTGGCAGCCCCAGCATTTT,CASSAEDGGLWQPQHF
.,TRBJ2-3,TRBV27,TRBD1,TGTGCCAGCAGACAAGCCCGGGACAGGGGTTTCGATACGCAGTATTTT,CASRQARDRGFDTQYF
.,TRBJ2-7,TRBV7-2,TRBD2,TGTGCCAGCAGCTTAGCGGGACGGGGGGGAACCTACGAGCAGTACTTC,CASSLAGRGGTYEQYF
.,TRBJ2-3,TRBV19,.,TGTGCCAGTCATAAAGGTAGCCCTAGCACAGATACGCAGTATTTT,CASHKGSPSTDTQYF
.,TRBJ2-3,TRBV19,.,TGTGCCAGTAGTATGTACCGAATCACCGGGGATACGCAGTATTTT,CASSMYRITGDTQYF
once,TRBJ1-3,TRBV4-3,.,TGCGCCAGCAGCCAAGATCAAGCGGACTCTGGAAACACCATATATTTT,CASSQDQADSGNTIYF
.,TRBJ1-4,TRBV25-1,.,TGTGCCAGCGGACCGTCGGGGGAAAAACTGTTTTTT,CASGPSGEKLFF
many,TRBJ2-7,TRBV14,TRBD1,TGTGCCAGCAGCCAAGGTTCGGGACAGGGTAGATTCTACGAGCAGTACTTC,CASSQGSGQGRFYEQYF
.,TRBJ2-3,TRBV2,.,TGTGCCAGCATCCTAGTGGATACGCAGTATTTT,CASILVDTQYF
.,TRBJ1-2,TRBV11-2,.,TGTGCCAGCAGCTTAGATGTACAGGCGACATATGGCTACACCTTC,CASSLDVQATYGYTF
.,TRBJ2-7,TRBV7-8,TRBD2,TGTGCCAGCAGCTTTAAGCGGGGGGGCTCCTACGAGCAGTACTTC,CASSFKRGGSYEQYF
.,TRBJ2-7,TRBV25-1,TRBD2,TGTGCCAGCTCCCCCCCGGGAGGGCGTCTCCCCTACGAGCAGTACTTC,CASSPPGGRLPYEQYF
.,TRBJ1-3,TRBV18,.,TGTGCCAGCTCACCACTTCCGGTGAGCTCTGGAAACACCATATATTTT,CASSPLPVSSGNTIYF
.,TRBJ1-5,TRBV25-1,.,TGTGCCAGCAGTGAACGGGGAGATAGCAATCAGCCCCAGCATTTT,CASSERGDSNQPQHF
.,TRBJ1-4,TRBV14,TRBD1,TGTGCCAGCAGCCCCGACAGGGGGCATGAAAAACTGTTTTTT,CASSPDRGHEKLFF
.,TRBJ2-3,TRBV5-1,TRBD2,TGCGCCAGCAGCTTTCGACGACTAGCAGTGGAGGATACGCAGTATTTT,CASSFRRLAVEDTQYF
once,TRBJ2-7,TRBV6-6,.,TGTGCCAGCAGTTACGAGACAAGGCGGGTCCTAGAGCAGTACTTC,CASSYETRRVLEQYF
.,TRBJ1-1,TRBV7-6,.,TGTGCCAGCAGCTTGGTCGGGGGGGACACTGAAGCTTTCTTT,CASSLVGGDTEAFF
.,TRBJ2-1,TRBV5-1,.,TGCGCCAGCAGCTTGTCTCCGGGCTACAATGAGCAGTTCTTC,CASSLSPGYNEQFF
.,TRBJ1-6,TRBV5-1,TRBD1,TGCGCCAGCAGCCCACAGGGGGCAACGGATTCACCCCTCCACTTT,CASSPQGATDSPLHF
.,TRBJ1-6,TRBV9,.,TGTGCCAGCAGCGTCCTGAGTGATTCACCCCTCCACTTT,CASSVLSDSPLHF
.,TRBJ2-1,TRBV15,TRBD2,TGTGCCACCAGCAGAGGGGGCGGGGGTTTCAACAATGAGCAGTTCTTC,CATSRGGGGFNNEQFF
.,TRBJ1-1,TRBV11-2,.,TGTGCCAGCAGCTTAAGGGGTGGGACTGAAGCTTTCTTT,CASSLRGGTEAFF
.,TRBJ2-7,TRBV5-1,.,TGCGCCAGTTCTGGACAGTGGGGTTACGAGCAGTACTTC,CASSGQWGYEQYF
.,TRBJ2-7,TRBV30,TRBD2,TGTGCCTGGAGTAAAACAGGACTAGCGGGGACCTTATACGAGCAGTACTTC,CAWSKTGLAGTLYEQYF